This record looks at one T cell receptor beta chain sequence and its context. Its cognate antigen is unknown. The CDR3 covers 13 residues. Germline CDR1 MNHNS, CDR2 SASEGT. V lost 3 bases and J lost 8; bases outside the gene matches: 1. This sample is part of a study of T cell responses to AZD1222 COVID-19 vaccine. Findings and limits, study-wide: Repertoire sampling was restricted to post-peak T cell response timepoints. Spike-wide vaccine-associated CD4 TCRs dominated at 160-218 and 743-854. White British people made up most donors, females outnumbered males, and clonal diversity was possibly underestimated.

The table came from immunoSEQ multiplex PCR; TCRdb's copy has only in-frame clones and leaves some out. The profile shows 25,000 or so clones, around 90% of them singletons. The specimen was peripheral blood, collected 28 days after the second AZD1222 dose. This TCR derives from an adult who received the AZD1222 COVID-19 vaccine. The V and J genes are TRBV6-1 and TRBJ1-6; 7 bases align to TRBD1. The CDR3 here is CASSDQGDSPLHF. In DNA form, the CDR3 reads TGTGCCAGCAGTGACCAGGGGGATTCACCCCTCCACTTT.